This TCR beta chain was sequenced in a study of T cell repertoires in cytomegalovirus infection. Study-level information: It was recently identified HLA-C-restricted and well-studied HLA-B-restricted CMV epitopes that the study used. Public signatures in TCR beta pointed to CMV infection and matching HLA type.

Findings and limits, study-wide: Public TCR beta family frequency separated CMV-and-HLA carriers, including in an independent cohort. The ex vivo response was dominated by HLA-C-restricted CMV-specific TCR beta clonotypes.

As to this clonotype: Its antigen is not known.

TCRdb recomputed calls from the reads with MiXCR, one row per CDR3 protein. The sample gives around 900,000 distinct CDR3 sequences, approximately 31% of which show up once; under 15% is in the top ten. The CDR3 length is 16 residues. CDR1 and CDR2 (germline): SGHVT, SQSDAQ. The V gene end was trimmed by 0 bases and the J gene end by 3 bases; junction bases not matched to a gene: 4. The rearrangement joins TRBV7-4 to TRBJ2-1, with 8 bases matching TRBD1. The clonotype was recovered from a human donor in good health (CMV status not recorded). Some clones in this sample may be carry-over from other donors' samples. This sample comprised cultured CD8+ T cells from PBMCs, obtained from culture after CMV antigen stimulation. The CDR3: CASSLAQGDFYNEQFF. The CDR3 bases are TGTGCCAGCAGCTTAGCACAGGGGGATTTCTACAATGAGCAGTTCTTC. Full variable domain (outside the CDR3, taken from reference TRBV7-4 and TRBJ2-1): GAGVSQSPRYKVAKRGRDVALRCDSISGHVTLYWYRQTLGQGSEVLTYSQSDAQRDKSGRPSGRFSAERPERSVSTLKIQRTEQGDSAVYLCASSLAQGDFYNEQFFGPGTRLTVL.